The 32 T cell receptor beta chains presented below share a single source sample, sequenced in a study of beta chain features in type 1 diabetes (dated by TCRdb to the late 2010s). General conclusions and limits of the study: Type 1 diabetes patients showed a moderate but significant shortening of TCRB CDR3 length in all four CD4+ subsets.

These receptors' targets are unknown. Library method: the immunoSEQ multiplex PCR assay. The entire amount of isolated RNA was reverse transcribed using the High Capacity cDNA Reverse Transcription Kit, so the sequenced TCRB transcripts were expressed ones. TCRdb limited this immuneACCESS table to in-frame rearrangements with V and J called. A share of clones is missing; checked studies link under half to unresolved V genes, and the rest is unexplained. This sample holds more than 95,000 clones; approximately 15% were observed only once. The ten most abundant clones make up 2% to 3% of the sample. The specimen sequenced was central memory CD4+ T cells from blood. These receptors came from a man younger than 35 with type 1 diabetes.

This clone has just a few counts. The gene calls are TRBV13 and TRBJ2-3; D tentatively reads TRBD1 or TRBD2 (5 bases each). Germline CDR1 and CDR2: PRHDT and FYEKMQ (reference sequence). V dropped 4 bases and J dropped 6 bases, with 17 bases sitting between them. CDR3 length: 15 residues. CDR3 protein: CASSWGRQPADTQYF. The CDR3 DNA is TGTGCCAGCAGCTGGGGACGCCAGCCGGCGGATACGCAGTATTTT.

This clone was observed a handful of times. The J gene is TRBJ2-5, the V gene TRBV29-1; possibly TRBD1 for D (5 bases). Trimming stripped 3 bases from V and 1 base from J, with 12 bases between. The CDR3 has 14 amino acids. The V gene's germline CDR1 is SQVTM and CDR2 ANQGSEA. The DNA of the CDR3 is TGCAGCGTTGATGTGGACAAAATCCAAGAGACCCAGTACTTC. It specifies CSVDVDKIQETQYF.

This clone was seen a handful of times. J is TRBJ1-3 and V is TRBV15, with a tentative D call TRBD1 (6 bases). V gave up 0 bases and J gave up 3 bases, with 15 bases separating them. The CDR3 has 17 amino acids. CDR1 and CDR2 (germline): LNHNV, YYDKDF (reference sequence). The CDR3 reads CATSRDFGGLIGNTIYF. The CDR3, as DNA: TGTGCCACCAGCAGAGATTTTGGGGGGCTGATTGGAAACACCATATATTTT.

CDR3 in amino acids: CASSLRTGTGAEETQYF. CDR3 DNA sequence: TGTGCCAGCAGCTTAAGGACCGGGACAGGGGCGGAAGAGACCCAGTACTTC. The chain links TRBV13 to TRBJ2-5; 10 bases are a match to TRBD1. V lost 2 bases to trimming and J lost 3 bases; unmatched junction nucleotides: 9. Germline assignment: CDR1 PRHDT and CDR2 FYEKMQ (reference sequence). CDR3 length equals 17 residues.

This clone was detected only a few times. The chain links TRBV5-4 to TRBJ2-7, with 7 bases fitting TRBD2. The CDR3 covers 15 residues. V lost 4 bases, J lost 2 bases, and 9 bases stayed unmatched. CDR1 and CDR2 from the germline V gene are SGHNT and YYREEE (reference sequence). The CDR3 spells CASSAEIGLAYEQYF. The DNA of the CDR3 is TGTGCCAGCAGCGCGGAAATTGGACTAGCCTACGAGCAGTACTTC. Full variable domain (rest looked up from reference TRBV5-4 and TRBJ2-7): ETGVTQSPTHLIKTRGQQVTLRCSSQSGHNTVSWYQQALGQGPQFIFQYYREEENGRGNFPPRFSGLQFPNYSSELNVNALELDDSALYLCASSAEIGLAYEQYFGPGTRLTVT.

This clone was seen only a few times. The V gene is TRBV5-1, the J gene TRBJ2-3; 10 bases match TRBD1. V was pared by 2 bases and J by 3 bases, with 3 bases of the junction left unmatched. This CDR3 comprises 15 residues. Germline V gene data show CDR1 as SGHRS and CDR2 as YFSETQ. CDR3 nucleotides: TGCGCCAGCAGCTTCGCGGGACAGGGGACAGATACGCAGTATTTT. Amino acid sequence: CASSFAGQGTDTQYF.

This clone was counted at least ten times. The V gene is TRBV29-1, the J gene TRBJ1-5; D may be TRBD1 (6 bases). V lost 7 bases and J lost 4, with 14 bases in between. Germline CDR1 reads SQVTM; CDR2 reads ANQGSEA. The CDR3 consists of 13 residues. The CDR3 DNA sequence: TGCAGCGCCGGGTGGGGGCCGAATCAGCCCCAGCATTTT. Protein: CSAGWGPNQPQHF.

This clone was detected a few times. This chain connects TRBV18 to TRBJ2-7; D is perhaps TRBD1 (6 bases). Germline V gives CDR1 KGHSH, CDR2 LQKENI. The V gene lost 2 bases and the J gene lost 3 bases, with 8 bases spanning the gap. The CDR3 is made up of 13 amino acids. The CDR3 spells CASSPGQNYEQYF. For the CDR3, the DNA is TGTGCCAGCTCACCAGGACAGAACTACGAGCAGTACTTC.

The V call is TRBV19, the J call TRBJ2-3; 8 positions match TRBD2. This CDR3 is 15 amino acids long. J lost 3 bases, V lost 5 bases, and 7 bases had no gene match. Germline CDR1 is LNHDA and CDR2 is SQIVND (reference sequence). The CDR3 coding sequence is TGTGCCAGTAGTGTTAGCGGGGACACTACAGATACGCAGTATTTT. Amino acid sequence: CASSVSGDTTDTQYF.

The chain is built from TRBV5-4 and TRBJ2-3; TRBD2 aligns across 12 bases. The trim removed 4 bases at V and 1 base at J, leaving 13 bases unmatched. Germline lookup yields CDR1 SGHNT and CDR2 YYREEE (reference sequence). There are 19 residues in the CDR3. CDR3 loop: CASSLGLAGFSGGTDTQYF. The CDR3 coding sequence is TGTGCCAGCAGCCTCGGACTAGCGGGGTTCTCTGGAGGCACAGATACGCAGTATTTT.

The table lists this clone with many counts. The chain recombines TRBV29-1 with TRBJ2-7, with D tentatively TRBD1 (7 bases). This CDR3 is 12 amino acids long. V dropped 5 bases and J dropped 5 bases, with 13 bases sitting between them. Per the germline V gene, CDR1 is SQVTM and CDR2 is ANQGSEA. For the CDR3, the DNA is TGCAGCGTTCGGCAGGGGGGTAACGAGCAGTACTTC. This codes for CSVRQGGNEQYF.

A few counts support this clone. This chain connects TRBV18 to TRBJ1-2; 7 positions agree with TRBD1. The germline CDR1 and CDR2 sequences are KGHSH and LQKENI. With V trimmed by 2 bases and J by 4 bases, 13 bases remained unmatched. The CDR3 totals 17 residues. The CDR3 DNA reads TGTGCCAGCTCACCAAGGGCAGGGGAAGGGGGCGTCTATGGCTACACCTTC. It yields the protein CASSPRAGEGGVYGYTF. Combining the CDR3 with reference TRBV18 and TRBJ1-2 gives the whole variable domain NAGVMQNPRHLVRRRGQEARLRCSPMKGHSHVYWYRQLPEEGLKFMVYLQKENIIDESGMPKERFSAEFPKEGPSILRIQQVVRGDSAAYFCASSPRAGEGGVYGYTFGSGTRLTVV.

About this clone: One end of the junction is discordant with germline, which a read error may explain. The chain recombines TRBV19 with TRBJ1-1, with D maybe TRBD1 (5 bases). CDR3 length: 16 amino acids. The germline gives CDR1 LNHDA, CDR2 SQIVND (reference sequence). The CDR3 loop reads CANSTLERGENTEAFF. In DNA form, the CDR3 reads TGTGCCAATAGTACCCTGGAGAGGGGAGAGAACACTGAAGCTTTCTTT.

V is TRBV4-2 and J is TRBJ2-3, with 8 bases matching TRBD2. Per germline, CDR1 LGHNA and CDR2 YNFKEQ. The trim removed 1 base at V and 2 bases at J, leaving 2 bases unmatched. This CDR3 region has 15 residues. The CDR3 spells CASSQVRGATDTQYF. DNA of the CDR3: TGTGCCAGCAGCCAAGTGCGGGGGGCCACAGATACGCAGTATTTT.

This clone was recorded a few times. The V and J genes are TRBV2 and TRBJ2-2; tentatively, D is TRBD2 (5 bases). The CDR3 is 16 amino acids. V was cut by 5 bases and J by 4 bases, with 17 bases left in between. CDR1 is SNHLY and CDR2 is FYNNEI in the germline V gene. CDR3 sequence: CASSSGAGALTGELFF. Written as DNA, the CDR3 is TGTGCCAGCAGTAGCGGTGCAGGAGCCCTCACCGGGGAGCTGTTTTTT.

The genes are TRBV6-5 and TRBJ1-3; a weak D match, TRBD1 (5 bases). This CDR3 has 14 residues. The V end was cut by 2 bases, the J end by 10 bases, with 15 bases between. CDR1 is MNHEY and CDR2 is SVGAGI in the germline V gene. The CDR3 spells CASSYGHGYRTIYF. In nucleotides, the CDR3 is TGTGCCAGCAGTTACGGACACGGGTATAGGACCATATATTTT.

This clone was counted only a few times. This chain joins TRBV5-5 and TRBJ2-1; the match to TRBD1 covers 7 bases. V dropped 0 bases and J dropped 4; count of bases not matched to a gene: 7. This CDR3 spans 16 amino acids. Germline V gene lookup returns CDR1 SGHKS and CDR2 YYEKEE (reference sequence). CDR3 DNA: TGTGCCAGCAGCTTGGCACCACAGGGGCAGTACAATGAGCAGTTCTTC. As protein: CASSLAPQGQYNEQFF.

This clone was seen a handful of times. V and J are TRBV9 and TRBJ2-5; 7 bases line up with TRBD1. CDR1 and CDR2 from the germline V gene are SGDLS and YYNGEE. CDR3 size: 13 residues. Trimming removed 4 bases from V and 3 bases from J; junction bases left unmatched: 3. CDR3 sequence: CASSLGQKETQYF. DNA for the CDR3: TGTGCCAGCAGCCTGGGACAGAAAGAGACCCAGTACTTC. The full variable domain, its missing parts supplied by reference TRBV9 and TRBJ2-5, is DSGVTQTPKHLITATGQRVTLRCSPRSGDLSVYWYQQSLDQGLQFLIQYYNGEERAKGNILERFSAQQFPDLHSELNLSSLELGDSALYFCASSLGQKETQYFGPGTRLLVL.

The chain employs TRBV30 and TRBJ1-2; D is perhaps TRBD1 (6 bases). Germline loops: CDR1 GTSNPN, CDR2 SVGIG (reference sequence). Trimming stripped 3 bases from V and 7 bases from J, with 18 bases between. The CDR3 spans 14 residues. DNA for the CDR3: TGTGCCTGGAGCACCACAGGGAGGAGTAGTGGCTACACCTTC. This encodes CAWSTTGRSSGYTF. Supplemented by reference TRBV30 and TRBJ1-2, the full variable domain reads SQTIHQWPATLVQPVGSPLSLECTVEGTSNPNLYWYRQAAGRGLQLLFYSVGIGQISSEVPQNLSASRPQDRQFILSSKKLLLSDSGFYLCAWSTTGRSSGYTFGSGTRLTVV.

The CDR3 DNA reads TGTGCCAGCAGTTACGGCCCCCGGGGCCAGGGCTACGAGCAGTACTTC. It specifies CASSYGPRGQGYEQYF. This sequence joins TRBV6-5 and TRBJ2-7; D may be TRBD1 or TRBD2 (5 bases each). CDR3 length equals 16 residues. Germline V gene lookup returns CDR1 MNHEY and CDR2 SVGAGI. The V and J ends lost 2 bases and 3 bases respectively, with 17 bases between them.

The genes are TRBV5-4 and TRBJ2-5; 8 bases match TRBD1. The junction had 6 bases not matched to a gene; V was cut back by 0 bases and J by 5 bases. The CDR3 is 15 amino acids. Germline CDR1 and CDR2: SGHNT and YYREEE (reference sequence). The CDR3 DNA reads TGTGCCAGCAGCTTGGTGCGACAGGGGATTGAGACCCAGTACTTC. This encodes CASSLVRQGIETQYF.

V and J are TRBV18 and TRBJ2-7, with 9 bases aligning to TRBD1. V dropped 2 bases and J dropped 3; count of bases not matched to a gene: 2. This CDR3 is 14 amino acids long. Germline V CDR1 and CDR2: KGHSH, LQKENI. CDR3 DNA sequence: TGTGCCAGCTCACCAGACAGGGGGGTCTACGAGCAGTACTTC. Protein sequence: CASSPDRGVYEQYF.

The chain recombines TRBV30 with TRBJ2-5; D remains unclear. The germline CDR1 and CDR2 sequences are GTSNPN and SVGIG (reference sequence). Trimming removed 2 bases at V and 4 bases at J, with 23 bases between. This CDR3 is 17 amino acids long. This chain's CDR3 is CAWSLTSRAPKGETQYF. The DNA for the CDR3 is TGTGCCTGGAGTCTAACCTCCCGGGCCCCCAAGGGAGAGACCCAGTACTTC.

This clone was seen repeatedly, ten times or more. J is TRBJ2-5 and V is TRBV29-1; D not resolved. The CDR3 contains 12 residues. Germline V CDR1 and CDR2: SQVTM, ANQGSEA. Deletions cut 6 bases from V and 4 bases from J, with 12 bases between. Here the CDR3 DNA reads TGCAGCGTCGAGATGATTGGAGAGACCCAGTACTTC. This translates into CSVEMIGETQYF.

The rearrangement links TRBV5-6 to TRBJ2-7; no clear D. The CDR3 extends over 15 amino acids. V lost 4 bases, J lost 0 bases, and 14 bases lay in between. The germline CDR1 and CDR2 sequences are SGHDT and YYEEEE. The CDR3 here is CASSPQDLNSYEQYF. CDR3 DNA sequence: TGTGCCAGCAGCCCCCAGGACCTTAACTCCTACGAGCAGTACTTC.

This clone has a handful of counts. The J gene is TRBJ2-7, the V gene TRBV29-1, with 7 positions matching TRBD1. The CDR3 spans 13 residues. The V and J ends lost 7 bases and 3 bases, in that order; junction bases with no gene match: 9. Germline V gene sequence: CDR1 SQVTM, CDR2 ANQGSEA. The CDR3 spells CSAEGAGGYEQYF. The DNA for the CDR3 is TGCAGCGCCGAAGGGGCAGGGGGCTACGAGCAGTACTTC.

This clone was seen more than once but under ten times. This chain uses TRBV29-1 with TRBJ2-3; D might be TRBD2 (6 bases). This CDR3 is 13 amino acids long. Deletions cut 0 bases from V and 3 bases from J, with 7 bases between. The germline V gene encodes CDR1 SQVTM and CDR2 ANQGSEA. The CDR3 sequence: CSVEEEGTDTQYF. CDR3 DNA: TGCAGCGTTGAAGAGGAGGGGACAGATACGCAGTATTTT.

J is TRBJ2-3 and V is TRBV4-1; tentatively, D is TRBD2 (6 bases). Germline CDR1 MGHRA, CDR2 YSYEKL. The V gene lost 4 bases and the J gene lost 0 bases, with 14 bases spanning the gap. The CDR3 contains 16 residues. In DNA, the CDR3 is TGCGCCAGCAGCCCCGGGGCGGGGCATAGCACAGATACGCAGTATTTT. This sequence encodes CASSPGAGHSTDTQYF.

The table lists this clone with a few counts. The CDR3 is CASSLATGGGYEQYF. The CDR3 coding sequence is TGTGCCAGCAGCTTAGCGACAGGGGGCGGCTACGAGCAGTACTTC. The chain joins TRBV7-2 to TRBJ2-7; 10 nucleotides align to TRBD1. The CDR3 runs 15 residues. The ends lost 0 bases at V and 3 bases at J; junction bases unmatched: 2. The germline CDR1 and CDR2 sequences are SGHTA and FQGNSA.

This chain uses TRBV4-3 with TRBJ2-6; D remains ambiguous. The ends were cut back, 0 bases at V and 4 bases at J, with 7 bases in the middle. The CDR3 sequence is 15 residues long. Germline lookup yields CDR1 LGHNA and CDR2 YSLEER. CDR3 bases: TGCGCCAGCAGCCAAGAAAGCCACGGGGCCAACGTCCTGACTTTC. Translation gives CASSQESHGANVLTF.

Here the CDR3 reads CASSRTGGSGQPQHF. CDR3 coding DNA: TGTGCCAGCAGCCGGACAGGGGGCTCTGGACAGCCCCAGCATTTT. V gene TRBV2 combines with J gene TRBJ1-5, with 11 nucleotides matching TRBD1. Germline V CDR1 and CDR2: SNHLY, FYNNEI. V gave up 6 bases and J gave up 7 bases; unmatched junction bases: 8. CDR3 length: 15 residues.

This clone was observed a few times. V gene TRBV4-2 combines with J gene TRBJ2-5, with 7 bases matching TRBD2. The CDR3 sequence is 14 residues long. CDR1 LGHNA and CDR2 YNFKEQ come from the germline V gene. The V gene end was trimmed by 1 base and the J gene end by 4 bases; junction bases not matched to a gene: 3. The CDR3 region is CASSQGTRRETQYF. The DNA of the CDR3 is TGTGCCAGCAGCCAAGGGACTAGACGAGAGACCCAGTACTTC.